This paragraph reports one TCR beta chain. Recruitment covered 20 to 25 US areas and drew participants whose ages spanned roughly 18 to 90 years. Before being deemed recovered, Cohort 3 donors had two negative PCRs, clearance, or symptom resolution. These data are taken from a study of blood T cell repertoires in COVID-19. Study background: The analysed material was cDNA or gDNA that came from T cells, B-cell-depleted T cells, or PBMCs.

Generated by immunoSEQ multiplex PCR, the TCRdb table keeps only in-frame clones and is missing some. This sample carries 250,000 or so clones, approximately 84% of them seen once, and the ten largest clones take more than 3%. The CDR3 is 13 residues long. Trimming shortened V by 3 bases and J by 14 bases, and 14 bases separated the two germline ends. The germline V gene encodes CDR1 MGHRA and CDR2 YSYEKL. The source of this sequence is a man aged 45 to 65 who had recovered from COVID-19. Sequenced material: PBMCs or T cells enriched from blood (not recorded which). The chain combines TRBV4-1 with TRBJ1-6; unclear D gene. The CDR3 loop is CASSHGPTRALHF. The CDR3 nucleotides are TGCGCCAGCAGCCACGGACCGACGAGGGCCCTCCACTTT.